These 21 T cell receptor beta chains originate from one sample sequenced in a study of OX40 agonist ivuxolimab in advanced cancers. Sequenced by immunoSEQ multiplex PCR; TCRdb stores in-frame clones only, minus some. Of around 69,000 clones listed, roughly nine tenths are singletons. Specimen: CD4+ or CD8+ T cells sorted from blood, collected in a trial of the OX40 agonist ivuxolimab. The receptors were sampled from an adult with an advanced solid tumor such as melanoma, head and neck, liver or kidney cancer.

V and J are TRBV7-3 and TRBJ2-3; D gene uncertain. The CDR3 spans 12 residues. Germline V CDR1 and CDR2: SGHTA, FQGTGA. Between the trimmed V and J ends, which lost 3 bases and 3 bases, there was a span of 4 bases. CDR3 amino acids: CASSLETDTQYF. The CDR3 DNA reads TGTGCCAGCAGCTTGGAAACAGATACGCAGTATTTT.

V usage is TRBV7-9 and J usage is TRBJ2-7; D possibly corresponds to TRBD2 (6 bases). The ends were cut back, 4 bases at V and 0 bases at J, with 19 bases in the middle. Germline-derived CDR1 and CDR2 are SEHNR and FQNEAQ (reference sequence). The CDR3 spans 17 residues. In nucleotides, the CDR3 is TGTGCCAGCAGCTCGAGCCCACTGTCTAGCGTCTCCTACGAGCAGTACTTC. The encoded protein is CASSSSPLSSVSYEQYF.

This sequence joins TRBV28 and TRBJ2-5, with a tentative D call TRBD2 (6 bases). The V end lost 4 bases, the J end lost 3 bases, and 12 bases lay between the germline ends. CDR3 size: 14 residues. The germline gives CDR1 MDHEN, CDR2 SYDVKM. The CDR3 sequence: CASSSPGGEETQYF. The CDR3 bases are TGTGCCAGCAGTTCCCCCGGCGGGGAAGAGACCCAGTACTTC.

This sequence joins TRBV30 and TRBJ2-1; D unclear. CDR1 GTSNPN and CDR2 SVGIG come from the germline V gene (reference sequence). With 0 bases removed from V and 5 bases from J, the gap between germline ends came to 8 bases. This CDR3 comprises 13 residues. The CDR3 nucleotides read TGTGCCTGGAGTGTGTACGGTAACAATGAGCAGTTCTTC. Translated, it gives CAWSVYGNNEQFF.

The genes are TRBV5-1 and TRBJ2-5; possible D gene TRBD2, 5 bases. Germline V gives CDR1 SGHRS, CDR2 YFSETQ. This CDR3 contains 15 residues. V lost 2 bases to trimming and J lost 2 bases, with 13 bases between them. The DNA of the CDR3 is TGCGCCAGCAGCTTACTAGGTTCCGGGCAAGAGACCCAGTACTTC. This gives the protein CASSLLGSGQETQYF.

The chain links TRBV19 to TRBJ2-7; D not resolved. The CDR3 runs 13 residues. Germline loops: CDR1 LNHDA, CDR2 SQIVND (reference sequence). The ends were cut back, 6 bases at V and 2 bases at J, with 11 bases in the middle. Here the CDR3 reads CASSVPWAYEQYF. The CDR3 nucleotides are TGTGCCAGTAGCGTTCCCTGGGCCTACGAGCAGTACTTC. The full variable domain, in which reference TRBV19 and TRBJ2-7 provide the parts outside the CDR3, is DGGITQSPKYLFRKEGQNVTLSCEQNLNHDAMYWYRQDPGQGLRLIYYSQIVNDFQKGDIAEGYSVSREKKESFPLTVTSAQKNPTAFYLCASSVPWAYEQYFGPGTRLTVT.

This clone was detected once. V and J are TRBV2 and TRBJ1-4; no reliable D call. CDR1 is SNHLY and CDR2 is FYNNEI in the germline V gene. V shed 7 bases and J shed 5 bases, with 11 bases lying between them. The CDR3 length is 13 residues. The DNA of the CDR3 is TGTGCCAGCAAGCGGGCCAAAAATGAAAAACTGTTTTTT. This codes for CASKRAKNEKLFF.

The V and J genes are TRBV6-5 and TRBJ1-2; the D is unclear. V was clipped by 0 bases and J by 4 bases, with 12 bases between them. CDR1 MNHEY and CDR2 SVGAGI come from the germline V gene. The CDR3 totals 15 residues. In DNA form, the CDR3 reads TGTGCCAGCAGTTACTCCGCTGGGCGGACCTATGGCTACACCTTC. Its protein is CASSYSAGRTYGYTF.

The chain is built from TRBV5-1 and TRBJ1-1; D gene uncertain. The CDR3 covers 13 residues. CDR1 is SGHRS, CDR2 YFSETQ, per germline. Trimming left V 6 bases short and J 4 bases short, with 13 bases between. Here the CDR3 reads CASNGGVGTEAFF. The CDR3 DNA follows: TGCGCCAGCAACGGCGGGGTGGGCACTGAAGCTTTCTTT.

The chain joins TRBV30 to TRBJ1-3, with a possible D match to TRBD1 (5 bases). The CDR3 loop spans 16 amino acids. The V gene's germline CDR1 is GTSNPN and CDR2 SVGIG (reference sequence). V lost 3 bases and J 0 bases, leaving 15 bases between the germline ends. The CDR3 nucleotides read TGTGCCTGGAGCCTCTCGGGGGGTAGCTCTGGAAACACCATATATTTT. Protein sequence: CAWSLSGGSSGNTIYF.

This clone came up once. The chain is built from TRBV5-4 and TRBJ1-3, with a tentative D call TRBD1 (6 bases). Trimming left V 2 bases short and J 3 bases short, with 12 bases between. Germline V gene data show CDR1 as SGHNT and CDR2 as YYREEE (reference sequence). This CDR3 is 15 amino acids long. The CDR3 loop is CASSLRGAGGNTIYF. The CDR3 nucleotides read TGTGCCAGCAGCTTACGGGGGGCAGGTGGAAACACCATATATTTT.

CDR3 coding DNA: TGTGCCAGCAGCTCCCTAACGGCTAGCGGGAGTACGTATGAGCAGTTCTTC. This translates into CASSSLTASGSTYEQFF. This sequence joins TRBV7-6 and TRBJ2-1; TRBD2 agrees at 10 bases. The junction had 14 bases not matched to a gene; V was cut back by 4 bases and J by 8 bases. The germline V gene encodes CDR1 SGHVS and CDR2 FNYEAQ. The CDR3 consists of 17 residues.

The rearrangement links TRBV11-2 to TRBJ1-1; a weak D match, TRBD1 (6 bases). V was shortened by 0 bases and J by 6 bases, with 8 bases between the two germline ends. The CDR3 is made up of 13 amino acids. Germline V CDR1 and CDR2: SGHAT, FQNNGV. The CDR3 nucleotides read TGTGCCAGCAGCTTAGAAGGGGGGGCTGAAGCTTTCTTT. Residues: CASSLEGGAEAFF. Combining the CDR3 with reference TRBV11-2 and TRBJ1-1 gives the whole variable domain EAGVAQSPRYKIIEKRQSVAFWCNPISGHATLYWYQQILGQGPKLLIQFQNNGVVDDSQLPKDRFSAERLKGVDSTLKIQPAKLEDSAVYLCASSLEGGAEAFFGQGTRLTVV.

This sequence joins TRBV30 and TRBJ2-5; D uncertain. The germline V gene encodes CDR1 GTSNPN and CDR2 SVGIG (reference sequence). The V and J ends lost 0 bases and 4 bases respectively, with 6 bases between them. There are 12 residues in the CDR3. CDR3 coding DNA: TGTGCCTGGAGTGTACAAGGAGAGACCCAGTACTTC. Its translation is CAWSVQGETQYF.

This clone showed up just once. The CDR3 DNA follows: TGTGCCAGCAGTTCCAGCGGGAGGACCATCGATCAGTATTTT. Its protein is CASSSSGRTIDQYF. V gene TRBV28 combines with J gene TRBJ2-3; 9 bases are shared with TRBD2. V lost 4 bases, J lost 12 bases, and 11 bases stayed unmatched. Germline V gene data show CDR1 as MDHEN and CDR2 as SYDVKM. The CDR3 runs 14 residues.

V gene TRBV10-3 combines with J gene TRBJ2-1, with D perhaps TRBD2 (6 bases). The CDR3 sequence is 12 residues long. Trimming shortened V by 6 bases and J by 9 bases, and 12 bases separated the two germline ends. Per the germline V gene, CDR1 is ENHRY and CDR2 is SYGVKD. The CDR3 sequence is CAISEWGVEQFF. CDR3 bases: TGTGCCATCAGCGAATGGGGGGTTGAGCAGTTCTTC.

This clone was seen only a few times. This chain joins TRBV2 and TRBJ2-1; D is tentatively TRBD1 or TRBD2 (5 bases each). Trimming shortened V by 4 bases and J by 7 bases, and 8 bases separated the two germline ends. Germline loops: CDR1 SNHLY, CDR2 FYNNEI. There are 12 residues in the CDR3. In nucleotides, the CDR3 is TGTGCCAGCAGTGCATGGGGGAATGAGCAGTTCTTC. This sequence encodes CASSAWGNEQFF.

Written as DNA, the CDR3 is TGTGCCAGCAGGCCCGGGACTAGCTACGAGCAGTACTTC. It yields the protein CASRPGTSYEQYF. The V and J genes are TRBV6-6 and TRBJ2-7; 8 bases match TRBD2. Germline V gene sequence: CDR1 MNHNY, CDR2 SVGAGI (reference sequence). There are 13 residues in the CDR3. With 6 bases clipped from V and 3 bases from J, the junction kept 4 bases outside the gene matches.

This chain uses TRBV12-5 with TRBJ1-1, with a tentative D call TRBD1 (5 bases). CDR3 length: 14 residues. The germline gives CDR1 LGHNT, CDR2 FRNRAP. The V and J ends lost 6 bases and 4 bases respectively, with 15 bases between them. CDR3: CASGPEVTGTEAFF. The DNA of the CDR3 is TGTGCTAGTGGCCCCGAAGTTACAGGCACTGAAGCTTTCTTT.

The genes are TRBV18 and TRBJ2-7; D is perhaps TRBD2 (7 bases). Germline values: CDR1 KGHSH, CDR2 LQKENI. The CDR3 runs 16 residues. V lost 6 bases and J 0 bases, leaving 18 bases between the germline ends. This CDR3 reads CASSPTRGASSYEQYF. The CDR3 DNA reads TGTGCCAGCTCGCCAACCCGGGGGGCGAGCTCCTACGAGCAGTACTTC. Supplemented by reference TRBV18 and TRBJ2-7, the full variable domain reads NAGVMQNPRHLVRRRGQEARLRCSPMKGHSHVYWYRQLPEEGLKFMVYLQKENIIDESGMPKERFSAEFPKEGPSILRIQQVVRGDSAAYFCASSPTRGASSYEQYFGPGTRLTVT.

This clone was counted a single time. CDR3 region: CASSPQGGGRSAGELFF. The CDR3 coding sequence is TGTGCCAGCTCACCACAAGGCGGCGGGAGAAGCGCCGGGGAGCTGTTTTTT. The genes are TRBV18 and TRBJ2-2; 7 nucleotides align to TRBD2. V lost 1 base to trimming and J lost 6 bases; unmatched junction nucleotides: 11. CDR1 and CDR2 from the germline V gene are KGHSH and LQKENI. CDR3 length equals 17 residues.